Sequencing of this T cell receptor (beta chain) was carried out in a study of shared clonotypes between healthy human individuals. As for the study in general: Participating donors consisted of two women and a few men aged 18 to 49.

On this clone: Its antigen is undetermined.

Germline CDR1 and CDR2: MNHNS and SASEGT. This CDR3 has 12 residues. Trimming stripped 10 bases from V and 7 bases from J, with 14 bases between. The naive CD8 fraction comprised CD45RO-negative cells positively selected for CCR7 and excluded terminally differentiated effector memory CD45RA+ cells. Using immunoSEQ multiplex PCR, the repertoire was profiled, and TCRdb retains in-frame clones only, with some absent. The sample comprises about 2.1 million clones, about 93% of which are singletons, and roughly 1.7% rests with the top ten. Study-level findings and limits: The small donor group covered limited genetic and exposure diversity. Clonotype sharing among donors was expected to depend on sequencing depth. Blood was the sole source, and tissue repertoires probably differ.

The sample taken for sequencing was naive CD8+ T cells from PBMCs. The chain carries TRBV6-1 and TRBJ2-1, with D unresolved. The receptor was derived from a man aged 18 to 35 in good health. Some clones in this sample may be carry-over from other donors' samples. CDR3 region: CAIINGPNEQFF. CDR3 DNA: TGTGCCATCATCAACGGACCAAATGAGCAGTTCTTC.